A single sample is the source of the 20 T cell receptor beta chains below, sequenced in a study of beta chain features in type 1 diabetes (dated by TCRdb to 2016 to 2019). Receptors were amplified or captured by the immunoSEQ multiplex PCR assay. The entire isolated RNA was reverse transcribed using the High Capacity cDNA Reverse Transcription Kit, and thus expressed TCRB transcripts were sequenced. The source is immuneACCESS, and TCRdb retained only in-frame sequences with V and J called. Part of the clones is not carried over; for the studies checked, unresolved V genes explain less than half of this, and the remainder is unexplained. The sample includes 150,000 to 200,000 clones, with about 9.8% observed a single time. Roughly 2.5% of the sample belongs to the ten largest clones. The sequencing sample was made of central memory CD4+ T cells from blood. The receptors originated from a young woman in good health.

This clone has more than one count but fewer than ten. The CDR3 region is CASSPTSGGSYNEQFF. The CDR3 DNA follows: TGCGCCAGCAGCCCTACTAGCGGGGGGTCTTACAATGAGCAGTTCTTC. The genes are TRBV5-1 and TRBJ2-1, with 12 bases lining up with TRBD2. This CDR3 is 16 amino acids long. Per germline, CDR1 SGHRS and CDR2 YFSETQ. The J segment lost 4 bases and the V segment lost 4 bases, leaving 6 bases of the junction unmatched. Full variable domain (remainder filled in from reference TRBV5-1 and TRBJ2-1): KAGVTQTPRYLIKTRGQQVTLSCSPISGHRSVSWYQQTPGQGLQFLFEYFSETQRNKGNFPGRFSGRQFSNSRSEMNVSTLELGDSALYLCASSPTSGGSYNEQFFGPGTRLTVL.

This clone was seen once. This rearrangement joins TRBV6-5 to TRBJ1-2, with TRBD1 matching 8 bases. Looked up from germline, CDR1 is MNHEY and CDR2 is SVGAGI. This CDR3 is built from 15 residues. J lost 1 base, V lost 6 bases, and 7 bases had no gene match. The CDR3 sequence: CASRIGTGYNYGYTF. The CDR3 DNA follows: TGTGCCAGCAGGATTGGGACAGGATATAACTATGGCTACACCTTC.

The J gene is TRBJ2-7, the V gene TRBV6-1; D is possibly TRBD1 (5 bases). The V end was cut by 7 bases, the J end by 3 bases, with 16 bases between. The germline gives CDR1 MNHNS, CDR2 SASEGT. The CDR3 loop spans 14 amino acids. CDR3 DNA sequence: TGTGCCAGCAAAAGCAGGACAATTAACTACGAGCAGTACTTC. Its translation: CASKSRTINYEQYF.

CDR3 DNA: TGCAGCGTTGAAGATCTGAGCGGGAGGCGACGAAAGTACTTC. This sequence encodes CSVEDLSGRRRKYF. The chain is built from TRBV29-1 and TRBJ2-4; 9 nucleotides match TRBD2. The CDR3 spans 14 residues. CDR1 is SQVTM and CDR2 is ANQGSEA in the germline V gene. The V segment lost 0 bases and the J segment 14 bases; nucleotides outside the gene matches: 11.

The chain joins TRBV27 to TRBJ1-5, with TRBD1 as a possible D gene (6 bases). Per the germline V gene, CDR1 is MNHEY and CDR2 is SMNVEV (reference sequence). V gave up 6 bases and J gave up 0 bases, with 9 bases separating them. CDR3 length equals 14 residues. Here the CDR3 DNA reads TGTGCCAGCAGGAAGGGGGATAGCAATCAGCCCCAGCATTTT. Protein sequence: CASRKGDSNQPQHF.

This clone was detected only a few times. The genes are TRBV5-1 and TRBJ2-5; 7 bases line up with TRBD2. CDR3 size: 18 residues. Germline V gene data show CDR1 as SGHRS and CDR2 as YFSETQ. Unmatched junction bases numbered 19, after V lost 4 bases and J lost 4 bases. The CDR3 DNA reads TGCGCCAGCAGCCCAGTCGGCTATGGGGCGGGAGCCACAGAGACCCAGTACTTC. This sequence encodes CASSPVGYGAGATETQYF.

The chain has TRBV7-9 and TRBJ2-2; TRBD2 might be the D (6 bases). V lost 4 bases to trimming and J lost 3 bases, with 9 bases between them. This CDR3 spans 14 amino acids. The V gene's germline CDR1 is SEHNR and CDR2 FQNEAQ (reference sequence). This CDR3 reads CASSSGLHTGELFF. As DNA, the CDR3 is TGTGCCAGCAGCTCGGGACTTCACACCGGGGAGCTGTTTTTT. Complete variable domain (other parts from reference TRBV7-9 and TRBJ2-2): DTGVSQNPRHKITKRGQNVTFRCDPISEHNRLYWYRQTLGQGPEFLTYFQNEAQLEKSRLLSDRFSAERPKGSFSTLEIQRTEQGDSAMYLCASSSGLHTGELFFGEGSRLTVL.

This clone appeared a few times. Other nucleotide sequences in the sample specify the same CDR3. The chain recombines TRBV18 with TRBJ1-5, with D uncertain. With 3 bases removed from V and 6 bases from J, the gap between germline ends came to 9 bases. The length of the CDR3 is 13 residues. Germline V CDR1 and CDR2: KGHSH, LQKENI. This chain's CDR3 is CASSPEEAQPQHF. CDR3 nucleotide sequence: TGTGCCAGCTCACCGGAGGAGGCTCAGCCCCAGCATTTT.

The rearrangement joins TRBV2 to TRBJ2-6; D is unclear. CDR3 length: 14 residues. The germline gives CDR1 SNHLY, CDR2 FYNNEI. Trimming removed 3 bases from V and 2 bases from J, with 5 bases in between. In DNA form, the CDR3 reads TGTGCCAGCAGTGAGCGAGCTGGGGCCAACGTCCTGACTTTC. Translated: CASSERAGANVLTF.

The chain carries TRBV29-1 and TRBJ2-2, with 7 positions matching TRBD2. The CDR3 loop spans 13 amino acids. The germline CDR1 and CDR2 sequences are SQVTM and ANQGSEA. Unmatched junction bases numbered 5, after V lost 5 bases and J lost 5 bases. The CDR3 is CSVPRGTTGELFF. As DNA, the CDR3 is TGCAGCGTTCCGCGGGGGACTACCGGGGAGCTGTTTTTT.

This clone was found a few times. The CDR3 here is CASTKLDEPYQETQYF. CDR3 DNA: TGTGCCAGCACCAAACTAGACGAACCCTATCAAGAGACCCAGTACTTC. The chain employs TRBV5-6 and TRBJ2-5, with a weak D call TRBD2 (5 bases). There are 16 residues in the CDR3. CDR1 and CDR2 (germline): SGHDT, YYEEEE. V was cut by 6 bases and J by 2 bases, with 20 bases left in between.

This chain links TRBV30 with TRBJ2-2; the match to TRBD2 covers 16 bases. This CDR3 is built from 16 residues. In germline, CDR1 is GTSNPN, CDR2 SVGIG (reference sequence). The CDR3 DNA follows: TGTGCTGTGGGGACTAGCGGGAGGGTTATCACCGGGGAGCTGTTTTTT. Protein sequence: CAVGTSGRVITGELFF. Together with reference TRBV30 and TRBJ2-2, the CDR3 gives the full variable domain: SQTIHQWPATLVQPVGSPLSLECTVEGTSNPNLYWYRQAAGRGLQLLFYSVGIGQISSEVPQNLSASRPQDRQFILSSKKLLLSDSGFYLCAVGTSGRVITGELFFGEGSRLTVL.

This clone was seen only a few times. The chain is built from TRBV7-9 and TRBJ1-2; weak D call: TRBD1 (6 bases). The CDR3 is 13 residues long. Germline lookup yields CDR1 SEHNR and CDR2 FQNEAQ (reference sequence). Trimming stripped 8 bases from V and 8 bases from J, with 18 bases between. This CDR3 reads CASGGGHNGGYTF. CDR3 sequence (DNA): TGTGCCAGCGGGGGCGGGCACAACGGGGGCTACACCTTC.

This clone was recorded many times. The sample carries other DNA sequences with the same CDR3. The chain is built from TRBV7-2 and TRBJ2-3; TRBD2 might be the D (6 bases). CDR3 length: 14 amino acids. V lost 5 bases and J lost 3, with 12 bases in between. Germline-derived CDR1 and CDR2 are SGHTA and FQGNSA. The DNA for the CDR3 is TGTGCCAGCAGCCCGGGACTGGCGACAGATACGCAGTATTTT. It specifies CASSPGLATDTQYF.

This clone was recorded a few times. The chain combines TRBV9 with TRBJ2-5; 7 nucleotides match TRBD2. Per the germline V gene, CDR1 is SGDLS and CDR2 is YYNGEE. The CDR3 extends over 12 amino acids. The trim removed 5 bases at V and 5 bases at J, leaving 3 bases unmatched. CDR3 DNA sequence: TGTGCCAGCAGTGGTAGCGGGGAGACCCAGTACTTC. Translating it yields CASSGSGETQYF.

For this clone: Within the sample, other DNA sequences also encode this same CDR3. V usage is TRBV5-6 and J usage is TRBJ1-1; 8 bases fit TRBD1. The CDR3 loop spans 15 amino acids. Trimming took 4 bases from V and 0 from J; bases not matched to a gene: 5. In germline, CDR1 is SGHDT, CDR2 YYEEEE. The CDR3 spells CASSSYRGMNTEAFF. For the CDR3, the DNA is TGTGCCAGCAGCAGCTACAGGGGGATGAACACTGAAGCTTTCTTT.

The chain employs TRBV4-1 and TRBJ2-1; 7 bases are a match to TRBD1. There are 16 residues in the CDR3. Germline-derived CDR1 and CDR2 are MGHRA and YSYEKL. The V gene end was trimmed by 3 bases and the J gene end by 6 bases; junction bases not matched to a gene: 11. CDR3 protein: CASSHPGAGGRNEQFF. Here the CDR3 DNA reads TGCGCCAGCAGCCACCCAGGGGCAGGGGGTCGCAATGAGCAGTTCTTC.

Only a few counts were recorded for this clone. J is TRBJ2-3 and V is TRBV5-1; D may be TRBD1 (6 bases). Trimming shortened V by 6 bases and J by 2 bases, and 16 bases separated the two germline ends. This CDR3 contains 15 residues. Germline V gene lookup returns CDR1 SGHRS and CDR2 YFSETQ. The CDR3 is CASTQTGLSTDTQYF. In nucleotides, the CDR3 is TGCGCCAGCACGCAGACAGGTTTGTCCACAGATACGCAGTATTTT. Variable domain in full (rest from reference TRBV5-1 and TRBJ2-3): KAGVTQTPRYLIKTRGQQVTLSCSPISGHRSVSWYQQTPGQGLQFLFEYFSETQRNKGNFPGRFSGRQFSNSRSEMNVSTLELGDSALYLCASTQTGLSTDTQYFGPGTRLTVL.

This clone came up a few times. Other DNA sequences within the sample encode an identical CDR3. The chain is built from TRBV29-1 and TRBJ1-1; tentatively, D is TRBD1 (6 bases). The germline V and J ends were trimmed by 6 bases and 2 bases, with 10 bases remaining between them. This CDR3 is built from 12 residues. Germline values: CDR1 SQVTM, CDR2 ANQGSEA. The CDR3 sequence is CSVGRGNTEAFF. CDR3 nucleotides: TGCAGCGTGGGCAGGGGTAACACTGAAGCTTTCTTT.

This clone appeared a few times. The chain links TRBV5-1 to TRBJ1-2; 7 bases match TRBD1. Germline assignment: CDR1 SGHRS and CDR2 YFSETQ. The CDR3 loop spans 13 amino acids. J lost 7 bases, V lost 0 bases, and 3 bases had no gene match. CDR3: CASSLGGGSGYTF. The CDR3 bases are TGCGCCAGCAGCTTGGGAGGGGGCTCTGGCTACACCTTC.